The 10 T cell receptor beta chains in this list originate from one sample, sequenced in a study of cytomegalovirus exposure and HLA in healthy donors. It was with 60 Vbeta and 13 Jbeta primers that the PCR ran. Assay used: immunoSEQ multiplex PCR; TCRdb lists only in-frame clones, some missing. The table has some 200,000 clones, around three quarters seen once. Sample: PBMCs. The receptors here all came from a man aged 35 to 55 in good health and CMV-seronegative.

V is TRBV9 and J is TRBJ1-1; no definite D call. Germline V gene data show CDR1 as SGDLS and CDR2 as YYNGEE. Trimming removed 4 bases from V and 0 bases from J, with 13 bases in between. The CDR3 has 15 amino acids. The CDR3 loop reads CASSPRELVNTEAFF. The CDR3 bases are TGTGCCAGCAGCCCGAGGGAGCTCGTGAACACTGAAGCTTTCTTT.

This sequence joins TRBV11-1 and TRBJ2-7, with 8 positions matching TRBD1. V trimming: 0 bases; J trimming: 7 bases; junction bases outside the gene matches: 8. The CDR3 consists of 15 residues. Germline assignment: CDR1 SGHAT and CDR2 FQDESV (reference sequence). This CDR3 is CASSLALAGGEEQYF. CDR3 nucleotide sequence: TGTGCCAGCAGCTTAGCTTTAGCAGGGGGCGAGGAGCAGTACTTC.

The genes are TRBV9 and TRBJ2-2; 7 bases map to TRBD2. Losses at the gene ends were 7 bases for V and 3 bases for J; bases not matched to a gene: 18. The CDR3 is 18 amino acids. In germline, CDR1 is SGDLS, CDR2 YYNGEE. The CDR3 DNA follows: TGTGCCAGCGGCTCTGAGCGGGGAAATTTGGTGGACACCGGGGAGCTGTTTTTT. Encoded protein: CASGSERGNLVDTGELFF.

The rearrangement joins TRBV7-8 to TRBJ2-1; tentative D call: TRBD2 (6 bases). The CDR3 runs 13 residues. The ends were cut back, 6 bases at V and 6 bases at J, with 12 bases in the middle. CDR1 and CDR2 (germline): SGHVS, FQNEAQ. In nucleotides, the CDR3 is TGTGCCAGCAGGAGGGCGGGGAGCAATGAGCAGTTCTTC. It translates to CASRRAGSNEQFF.

The V and J genes are TRBV5-8 and TRBJ2-7; D is unresolved. Germline-derived CDR1 and CDR2 are SGHTS and YDEGEE. Between the trimmed V and J ends, which lost 4 bases and 2 bases, there was a span of 4 bases. This CDR3 has 11 residues. The CDR3 protein is CASSPTYEQYF. The CDR3 DNA is TGTGCCAGCAGCCCAACCTACGAGCAGTACTTC.

This clone occurred once. The gene calls are TRBV10-2 and TRBJ2-1, with 12 bases matching TRBD2. Trimming took 7 bases from V and 7 from J; bases not matched to a gene: 5. CDR1 WSHSY and CDR2 SAAADI come from the germline V gene. This CDR3 comprises 14 residues. CDR3 in amino acids: CASTGLAGGNEQFF. CDR3 nucleotides: TGCGCCAGCACGGGGCTAGCGGGGGGGAATGAGCAGTTCTTC.

The chain carries TRBV5-4 and TRBJ2-3; TRBD2 matches 7 bases. This CDR3 has 17 residues. Germline trimming cut 4 bases from V and 1 base from J; bases unmatched to any gene: 12. Germline assignment: CDR1 SGHNT and CDR2 YYREEE (reference sequence). This CDR3 reads CASSPSPRAGGTDTQYF. For the CDR3, the DNA is TGTGCCAGCAGCCCCTCTCCTCGGGCGGGAGGCACAGATACGCAGTATTTT.

This clone was seen only a few times. The genes are TRBV30 and TRBJ1-1; 7 bases match TRBD1. This CDR3 is built from 12 residues. The germline V gene encodes CDR1 GTSNPN and CDR2 SVGIG (reference sequence). V lost 5 bases to trimming and J lost 6 bases; unmatched junction nucleotides: 6. Here the CDR3 reads CAWGRQGAEAFF. The CDR3 nucleotides read TGTGCCTGGGGTCGACAGGGCGCTGAAGCTTTCTTT.

The chain is built from TRBV18 and TRBJ2-5; 7 nucleotides align to TRBD1. The CDR3 is made up of 14 amino acids. CDR1 KGHSH and CDR2 LQKENI come from the germline V gene. The V segment lost 1 base and the J segment 4 bases; nucleotides outside the gene matches: 3. CDR3 DNA sequence: TGTGCCAGCTCACCACTAGACAGGGCAGAGACCCAGTACTTC. This codes for CASSPLDRAETQYF. The full variable domain, rest sourced from reference TRBV18 and TRBJ2-5, is NAGVMQNPRHLVRRRGQEARLRCSPMKGHSHVYWYRQLPEEGLKFMVYLQKENIIDESGMPKERFSAEFPKEGPSILRIQQVVRGDSAAYFCASSPLDRAETQYFGPGTRLLVL.

The rearrangement uses TRBV7-2 and TRBJ2-1; 9 nucleotides line up with TRBD2. Germline V CDR1 and CDR2: SGHTA, FQGNSA. The V and J ends lost 5 bases and 4 bases, in that order; junction bases with no gene match: 6. The CDR3 spans 15 residues. The CDR3 nucleotides are TGTGCCAGCAGCGTCAAGCGGGGGGATTACAATGAGCAGTTCTTC. It encodes CASSVKRGDYNEQFF. Complete variable domain (other parts from reference TRBV7-2 and TRBJ2-1): GAGVSQSPSNKVTEKGKDVELRCDPISGHTALYWYRQSLGQGLEFLIYFQGNSAPDKSGLPSDRFSAERTGGSVSTLTIQRTQQEDSAVYLCASSVKRGDYNEQFFGPGTRLTVL.